The 14 T cell receptor beta chains below come from one sample, sequenced in a study of blood T cell repertoires in COVID-19. Some clones are missing from TCRdb's copy, which holds only in-frame ones; the method was immunoSEQ multiplex PCR. The sample yields about 280,000 clones, roughly 85% seen once. The sequenced sample consisted of peripheral blood. These receptors all come from a middle-aged man with active or convalescent COVID-19.

The sample holds one count of this clone. This sequence joins TRBV15 and TRBJ1-1; D remains unclear. Trimming removed 1 base from V and 12 bases from J, with 12 bases in between. The germline CDR1 and CDR2 sequences are LNHNV and YYDKDF (reference sequence). The CDR3 extends over 12 amino acids. CDR3 sequence reads: CATSRGGPGTFF. Written as DNA, the CDR3 is TGTGCCACCAGCAGAGGAGGGCCCGGGACTTTCTTT.

The chain uses TRBV9 and TRBJ1-6, with D perhaps TRBD1 (5 bases). Germline V lookup: CDR1 SGDLS, CDR2 YYNGEE. Trimming took off 0 bases at V and 7 bases at J, with 8 bases between the two ends. The CDR3 has 14 amino acids. In DNA form, the CDR3 reads TGTGCCAGCAGCGTAGACCAGGGAAATTCACCCCTCCACTTT. Translating gives CASSVDQGNSPLHF.

The J gene is TRBJ1-5, the V gene TRBV5-1, with TRBD1 identical over 7 bases. Trimming removed 4 bases from V and 1 base from J; junction bases left unmatched: 5. The V gene's germline CDR1 is SGHRS and CDR2 YFSETQ. The CDR3 length is 15 residues. CDR3 in DNA: TGCGCCAGCAGCGTGACAGGGTTAAGCAATCAGCCCCAGCATTTT. Protein sequence: CASSVTGLSNQPQHF. Combining the CDR3 with reference TRBV5-1 and TRBJ1-5 gives the whole variable domain KAGVTQTPRYLIKTRGQQVTLSCSPISGHRSVSWYQQTPGQGLQFLFEYFSETQRNKGNFPGRFSGRQFSNSRSEMNVSTLELGDSALYLCASSVTGLSNQPQHFGDGTRLSIL.

V is TRBV7-2 and J is TRBJ2-3; 10 bases map to TRBD2. Per germline, CDR1 SGHTA and CDR2 FQGNSA. The V gene end was trimmed by 0 bases and the J gene end by 5 bases; junction bases not matched to a gene: 14. The CDR3 covers 19 residues. The CDR3 sequence: CASSLALLLAGDDRDTQYF. In DNA, the CDR3 is TGTGCCAGCAGCTTAGCCTTATTGCTAGCGGGAGACGATAGAGATACGCAGTATTTT.

The chain recombines TRBV27 with TRBJ2-1; tentative D call: TRBD2 (5 bases). With 3 bases removed from V and 0 bases from J, the gap between germline ends came to 18 bases. CDR1 is MNHEY and CDR2 is SMNVEV in the germline V gene (reference sequence). This CDR3 is built from 18 residues. CDR3 in DNA: TGTGCCAGCAGTTTTATATCCAGCGGAACTAGCTCCTACAATGAGCAGTTCTTC. Encoded protein: CASSFISSGTSSYNEQFF.

The chain joins TRBV24-1 to TRBJ2-1; tentatively, D is TRBD1 (6 bases). From germline, CDR1 is KGHDR and CDR2 SFDVKD. The CDR3 consists of 16 residues. Trimming stripped 3 bases from V and 1 base from J, with 12 bases between. For the CDR3, the DNA is TGTGCCACCAGTGATCGACAGGCCCGGTCCTACAATGAGCAGTTCTTC. Amino acid sequence: CATSDRQARSYNEQFF.

The chain has TRBV6-2 or TRBV6-3 and TRBJ2-6; the D gene is possibly TRBD1 (6 bases). CDR1 and CDR2 from the germline V gene are MNHEY and SVGEGT. This CDR3 spans 19 amino acids. Between the trimmed V and J ends, which lost 3 bases and 0 bases, there was a span of 18 bases. This CDR3 reads CASSYYDRPSNSGANVLTF. In nucleotides, the CDR3 is TGTGCCAGCAGTTATTATGACAGGCCGTCTAACTCTGGGGCCAACGTCCTGACTTTC.

This clone appeared a single time. V is TRBV29-1 and J is TRBJ1-4; 10 nucleotides align to TRBD1. Looked up from germline, CDR1 is SQVTM and CDR2 is ANQGSEA. V was clipped by 3 bases and J by 6 bases; unmatched bases: 4. The CDR3 sequence is 14 residues long. CDR3: CSVDPGQGDEKLFF. The CDR3 bases are TGCAGCGTTGATCCCGGACAGGGGGATGAAAAACTGTTTTTT.

This clone has only a few counts. The V and J genes are TRBV7-2 and TRBJ1-1; 7 bases line up with TRBD1. CDR1 is SGHTA and CDR2 is FQGNSA in the germline V gene. V shed 6 bases, J shed 8 bases, and the junction held 9 bases outside the gene matches. This CDR3 is built from 13 residues. CDR3 coding DNA: TGTGCCAGCAGAGCGGACAGGTTGAGGGAAGCTTTCTTT. Translation gives CASRADRLREAFF.

This clone was seen only a few times. This chain joins TRBV3-1 (or the pseudogene TRBV3-2) and TRBJ1-6; TRBD1 agrees at 9 bases. With V trimmed by 1 base and J by 10 bases, 5 bases remained unmatched. Germline values: CDR1 LGHDT, CDR2 YNNKEL (reference sequence). The CDR3 has 15 residues. In DNA form, the CDR3 reads TGTGCCAGCAGCCAAGCTCGGGACAGGGTATCACCCCTCCACTTT. Amino acid sequence: CASSQARDRVSPLHF.

This sequence joins TRBV2 and TRBJ1-1; 8 bases fit TRBD1. Trimming took 6 bases from V and 4 from J; bases not matched to a gene: 7. Germline CDR1 SNHLY, CDR2 FYNNEI. The CDR3 has 14 residues. This chain's CDR3 is CASRDRVRVTEAFF. The CDR3 nucleotides are TGTGCCAGCAGGGACAGGGTTCGGGTCACTGAAGCTTTCTTT.

The rearrangement uses TRBV5-5 and TRBJ2-2; 8 bases agree with TRBD1. The ends lost 0 bases at V and 1 base at J; junction bases unmatched: 14. This CDR3 has 20 amino acids. CDR1 and CDR2 (germline): SGHKS, YYEKEE (reference sequence). DNA of the CDR3: TGTGCCAGCAGCTTGGCCAAACAGGCAGGGGGCGGTTTGAACACCGGGGAGCTGTTTTTT. Translated, it gives CASSLAKQAGGGLNTGELFF.

This chain joins TRBV6-5 and TRBJ1-6, with D hard to call. The germline V gene has CDR1 MNHEY and CDR2 SVGAGI. CDR3 length: 13 amino acids. Trimming took off 2 bases at V and 9 bases at J, with 8 bases between the two ends. The CDR3, as DNA: TGTGCCAGCAGTTACGCGGGTATTTCACCCCTCCACTTT. Protein product: CASSYAGISPLHF.

The chain couples TRBV19 to TRBJ2-2; no reliable D call. V was shortened by 10 bases and J by 6 bases, with 9 bases between the two germline ends. The CDR3 runs to 11 residues. The V gene's germline CDR1 is LNHDA and CDR2 SQIVND (reference sequence). In DNA, the CDR3 is TGTGCCACCTACCAGGCCGGGGAGCTGTTTTTT. Amino acid sequence: CATYQAGELFF.